The entry below gives a single T cell receptor (beta chain) sequence along with its context. Its antigen is still unknown. The sample belongs to a study of PD-1 blockade in mismatch repair-deficient tumors. Study findings and constraints: Tumor-resident clones, often absent from pretreatment blood, expanded after pembrolizumab and then contracted.

This CDR3 is 12 amino acids long. Germline V CDR1 and CDR2: MNHEY, SVGAGI. Deletions cut 2 bases from V and 5 bases from J, with 6 bases between. TCRdb's copy holds only in-frame clones and misses some; the assay was immunoSEQ multiplex PCR. Of more than 30,000 clones in the sample, roughly 81% are singletons; the top ten hold 3% to 4.5%. Every patient had mismatch repair deficiency by PCR or immunohistochemistry. TCR sequencing covered a few patients who responded to pembrolizumab. Sample: peripheral blood, taken approximately 80 weeks after starting pembrolizumab. The chain employs TRBV6-5 and TRBJ2-5; no clear D. The sequence derives from an adult with mismatch repair-deficient cancer. For the CDR3, the DNA is TGTGCCAGCAGTTACCCTACGGAGACCCAGTACTTC. This gives the protein CASSYPTETQYF.